This T cell receptor beta chain was observed in a study of blood T cell repertoires in COVID-19. Whole-study context: PBMCs, B-cell-depleted T cells, or T cells were the source of the cDNA or gDNA that made up the material.

In the original workflow: Amplifying reference gene primers gave estimates of nucleated cell counts. The data were produced by immunoSEQ multiplex PCR, yet TCRdb's version contains in-frame clones alone and is incomplete. D and trimming were read from the DNA, whereas the V and J calls and clone size are those reported in that table. The table has under 200,000 clones, around 90% seen once. This clone was picked up one time. The germline CDR1 and CDR2 sequences are KGHSH and LQKENI. The CDR3 contains 14 residues. Trimming at V came to 4 bases and at J to 4 bases, leaving 2 bases not matched to a gene.

The sample comprised peripheral blood. This chain links TRBV18 with TRBJ2-5, with 11 bases matching TRBD1. The clonotype originates from a woman aged 80 or over with COVID-19, enrolled during active disease. CDR3 sequence: CASSLGQGGETQYF. The CDR3, as DNA: TGTGCCAGCTCACTGGGACAGGGGGGAGAGACCCAGTACTTC.